The entry that follows covers one T cell receptor (beta chain) sequence. In the original processing: Counts of nucleated cells, estimated from reference gene primer amplification, were obtained. Sequencing used immunoSEQ multiplex PCR; TCRdb keeps in-frame clones, though not all of them. V and J calls and clone size are given by that table; D and trimming were obtained from the DNA. The table includes under 100,000 clones, over 85% detected once. This record belongs to a study of blood T cell repertoires in COVID-19. About the study: From the United States, Italy and Spain came samples of acute and convalescent COVID-19. Sample material is recorded as cDNA or gDNA derived from T cells, B-cell-depleted T cells, or PBMCs.

The sample comprised peripheral blood. The origin of this receptor is a man aged 45-65 years with active COVID-19.

The CDR3 region has the DNA TGTGCCAGCAGCGTGGGGACTAGTTCAGATACGCAGTATTTT. The encoded protein is CASSVGTSSDTQYF. The rearrangement links TRBV9 to TRBJ2-3; 8 bases agree with TRBD2. Germline V gene sequence: CDR1 SGDLS, CDR2 YYNGEE. This CDR3 has 14 residues. J lost 4 bases, V lost 2 bases, and 3 bases had no gene match.